The 32 T cell receptor beta chains reported below all come from one sample, sequenced in a study of blood T cell repertoires in COVID-19. TCRdb's copy holds only in-frame clones and misses some; the assay was immunoSEQ multiplex PCR. The repertoire holds about 240,000 clones, with around four fifths as singletons. Sequencing was done on a sample of peripheral blood. Receptor source: a woman in her 70s with acute or convalescent COVID-19.

The rearrangement links TRBV3-1 (or the pseudogene TRBV3-2) to TRBJ1-3; D might be TRBD1 (5 bases). V was cut by 5 bases and J by 7 bases, with 18 bases left in between. The CDR3 has 15 amino acids. The germline CDR1 and CDR2 sequences are LGHDT and YNNKEL (reference sequence). DNA for the CDR3: TGTGCCAGCAGCGCATTGGGGGGGTTCGGCAACACCATATATTTT. Its protein is CASSALGGFGNTIYF.

The V gene is TRBV9, the J gene TRBJ2-5; 7 nucleotides line up with TRBD1. The CDR3 runs to 14 residues. Germline values: CDR1 SGDLS, CDR2 YYNGEE. Germline trimming cut 0 bases from V and 5 bases from J; bases unmatched to any gene: 4. CDR3 in amino acids: CASSVAVQGETQYF. For the CDR3, the DNA is TGTGCCAGCAGCGTAGCTGTACAGGGGGAGACCCAGTACTTC.

The V call is TRBV11-2, the J call TRBJ2-5, with 11 bases that match TRBD2. The junction had 4 bases not matched to a gene; V was cut back by 1 base and J by 3 bases. The CDR3 has 16 residues. CDR1 SGHAT and CDR2 FQNNGV come from the germline V gene. This CDR3 reads CASSLGATSGEETQYF. The CDR3 nucleotides are TGTGCCAGCAGCTTAGGGGCGACTAGCGGGGAAGAGACCCAGTACTTC.

The V call is TRBV2, the J call TRBJ1-1; D remains unclear. Trimming removed 6 bases from V and 1 base from J, with 9 bases in between. The CDR3 is 13 residues long. CDR1 SNHLY and CDR2 FYNNEI come from the germline V gene. The CDR3 nucleotides read TGTGCCAGCAGAGATCCAGGGAACACTGAAGCTTTCTTT. It translates to CASRDPGNTEAFF.

This clone was seen ten or more times. V gene TRBV11-2 combines with J gene TRBJ2-5; the D is unclear. From germline, CDR1 is SGHAT and CDR2 FQNNGV. The length of the CDR3 is 13 residues. V was shortened by 1 base and J by 5 bases, with 8 bases between the two germline ends. The DNA of the CDR3 is TGTGCCAGCAGCTTAGTCAGGCTGGAGACCCAGTACTTC. Amino acid sequence: CASSLVRLETQYF. The variable domain in full, with the rest retrieved from reference TRBV11-2 and TRBJ2-5, is EAGVAQSPRYKIIEKRQSVAFWCNPISGHATLYWYQQILGQGPKLLIQFQNNGVVDDSQLPKDRFSAERLKGVDSTLKIQPAKLEDSAVYLCASSLVRLETQYFGPGTRLLVL.

The rearrangement uses TRBV4-2 and TRBJ1-6; TRBD1 agrees at 7 bases. Germline assignment: CDR1 LGHNA and CDR2 YNFKEQ. The CDR3 has 16 residues. V lost 0 bases and J lost 2; bases outside the gene matches: 1. The CDR3 sequence is CASSQDRGAYNSPLHF. For the CDR3, the DNA is TGTGCCAGCAGCCAAGACAGGGGGGCCTATAATTCACCCCTCCACTTT.

The V and J genes are TRBV4-3 and TRBJ2-2; D is possibly TRBD2 (6 bases). The CDR3 runs to 16 residues. Germline CDR1 LGHNA, CDR2 YSLEER. Trimming stripped 0 bases from V and 1 base from J, with 9 bases between. The CDR3 nucleotides read TGCGCCAGCAGCCAAGATGTGCGGGGGAACACCGGGGAGCTGTTTTTT. Translated: CASSQDVRGNTGELFF.

The rearrangement joins TRBV7-2 to TRBJ2-3; TRBD2 agrees at 10 bases. This CDR3 is built from 15 residues. V lost 3 bases and J lost 5; bases outside the gene matches: 5. Germline-derived CDR1 and CDR2 are SGHTA and FQGNSA. CDR3 region: CASSFLAGAGDTQYF. The CDR3 nucleotides read TGTGCCAGCAGCTTTCTAGCGGGGGCAGGAGATACGCAGTATTTT.

This rearrangement joins TRBV7-2 to TRBJ2-5; unclear D gene. Deletions cut 7 bases from V and 5 bases from J, with 14 bases between. CDR1 is SGHTA, CDR2 FQGNSA, per germline. CDR3 size: 13 residues. The CDR3 loop reads CASTLGLSETQYF. CDR3 DNA sequence: TGTGCCAGCACCTTGGGCCTGTCGGAGACCCAGTACTTC.

This chain links TRBV4-2 with TRBJ1-2; the match to TRBD1 covers 8 bases. In germline, CDR1 is LGHNA, CDR2 YNFKEQ. The CDR3 has 13 residues. Trimming took 1 base from V and 7 from J; bases not matched to a gene: 2. The CDR3 DNA reads as TGTGCCAGCAGCCAAGCCAGGGGGCTTGGCTACACCTTC. It encodes CASSQARGLGYTF.

The V and J genes are TRBV6-6 and TRBJ1-6; 10 bases align to TRBD1. This CDR3 is 16 amino acids long. Unmatched junction bases numbered 6, after V lost 2 bases and J lost 8 bases. Per the germline V gene, CDR1 is MNHNY and CDR2 is SVGAGI (reference sequence). CDR3 protein: CASSYLGGTGDSPLHF. DNA of the CDR3: TGTGCCAGCAGTTACCTAGGTGGGACAGGGGATTCACCCCTCCACTTT.

The V gene is TRBV6-8, the J gene TRBJ2-5; TRBD2 might be the D (6 bases). The germline gives CDR1 MNHGY, CDR2 SAAAGT. The CDR3 is made up of 12 amino acids. The germline V and J ends were trimmed by 9 bases and 5 bases, with 13 bases remaining between them. The CDR3 here is CARPGGNETQYF. The CDR3 DNA sequence: TGTGCCAGGCCTGGGGGGAATGAGACCCAGTACTTC.

This chain's CDR3 is CASSEAWTVTDTQYF. The CDR3 nucleotides read TGTGCCAGCAGTGAAGCTTGGACAGTTACAGATACGCAGTATTTT. The rearrangement joins TRBV2 to TRBJ2-3; a possible D gene is TRBD1 (6 bases). V lost 0 bases and J 3 bases, leaving 10 bases between the germline ends. The CDR3 has 15 residues. Germline lookup yields CDR1 SNHLY and CDR2 FYNNEI.

The chain uses TRBV28 and TRBJ1-2; TRBD1 matches 8 bases. Germline V CDR1 and CDR2: MDHEN, SYDVKM. Germline trimming cut 2 bases from V and 4 bases from J; bases unmatched to any gene: 12. There are 17 residues in the CDR3. The CDR3 DNA reads TGTGCCAGCAGTTTACCCCAGGGGGCTAGTAGCAGCTATGGCTACACCTTC. Translating it yields CASSLPQGASSSYGYTF.

The chain links TRBV5-4 to TRBJ1-6; 9 bases line up with TRBD1. This CDR3 comprises 15 residues. In germline, CDR1 is SGHNT, CDR2 YYREEE (reference sequence). Trimming cost V 2 bases and J 7 bases; bases outside gene matches: 4. CDR3: CASSLQGAGNSPLHF. The DNA of the CDR3 is TGTGCCAGCAGCTTACAGGGGGCGGGGAATTCACCCCTCCACTTT.

This chain links TRBV28 with TRBJ1-1, with D maybe TRBD1 (5 bases). V lost 5 bases, J lost 1 base, and 14 bases lay in between. Per germline, CDR1 MDHEN and CDR2 SYDVKM. The length of the CDR3 is 15 residues. The CDR3 DNA sequence: TGTGCCAGCAGTAGTCGGCAGGGAGGGAACACTGAAGCTTTCTTT. Translated: CASSSRQGGNTEAFF.

The rearrangement joins TRBV5-1 to TRBJ2-7, with 9 bases identical to TRBD2. Germline lookup yields CDR1 SGHRS and CDR2 YFSETQ. Trimming at V came to 0 bases and at J to 1 base, leaving 8 bases not matched to a gene. The CDR3 length is 17 residues. CDR3 sequence reads: CASSLAKNSGGSYEQYF. In DNA form, the CDR3 reads TGCGCCAGCAGCTTGGCCAAGAATAGCGGGGGTTCCTACGAGCAGTACTTC.

There are many counts of this clone. The chain is built from TRBV7-2 and TRBJ2-7, with 7 positions matching TRBD2. This CDR3 has 18 residues. Germline V gene sequence: CDR1 SGHTA, CDR2 FQGNSA. J lost 0 bases, V lost 0 bases, and 11 bases had no gene match. The CDR3 bases are TGTGCCAGCAGCTTAGCCTGGGGGGGTCAGCGCCTCTCCTACGAGCAGTACTTC. Protein sequence: CASSLAWGGQRLSYEQYF.

The chain recombines TRBV14 with TRBJ2-3, with 7 bases aligning to TRBD2. CDR1 is SGHDN and CDR2 is FVKESK in the germline V gene. V trimming: 2 bases; J trimming: 0 bases; junction bases outside the gene matches: 8. CDR3 length: 17 residues. CDR3 bases: TGTGCCAGCAGCCAAATTGGACTAGGTGTTAGCACAGATACGCAGTATTTT. This sequence encodes CASSQIGLGVSTDTQYF.

The chain links TRBV2 to TRBJ1-5, with 9 bases matching TRBD1. The CDR3 spans 13 residues. Per the germline V gene, CDR1 is SNHLY and CDR2 is FYNNEI. With V trimmed by 8 bases and J by 5 bases, 4 bases remained unmatched. The CDR3 here is CASCRDRDQPQHF. The DNA for the CDR3 is TGTGCCAGCTGCCGGGACAGGGATCAGCCCCAGCATTTT.

In its sample, this clone was seen once. V is TRBV7-2 and J is TRBJ1-2; 9 bases map to TRBD1. This CDR3 spans 12 amino acids. V trimming: 5 bases; J trimming: 8 bases; junction bases outside the gene matches: 3. The germline V gene has CDR1 SGHTA and CDR2 FQGNSA. The CDR3 protein is CASSPDRGGYTF. The CDR3 DNA reads as TGTGCCAGCAGCCCGGACAGGGGAGGCTACACCTTC.

The chain couples TRBV9 to TRBJ1-2; 7 bases match TRBD1. The trim removed 0 bases at V and 6 bases at J, leaving 20 bases unmatched. The CDR3 contains 19 residues. The germline gives CDR1 SGDLS, CDR2 YYNGEE. In DNA, the CDR3 is TGTGCCAGCAGCGTAGTACGGAAAAGGGGGCGCATTCAATTCAATGGCTACACCTTC. Residues: CASSVVRKRGRIQFNGYTF.

J is TRBJ1-1 and V is TRBV11-2; D is possibly TRBD1 (6 bases). The CDR3 has 15 residues. Germline CDR1 is SGHAT and CDR2 is FQNNGV. V lost 1 base to trimming and J lost 5 bases, with 14 bases between them. This CDR3 is CASSLGPTRGTEAFF. The CDR3 DNA is TGTGCCAGCAGCTTAGGACCCACGAGGGGGACTGAAGCTTTCTTT.

J is TRBJ1-5 and V is TRBV5-1; TRBD1 might be the D (5 bases). This CDR3 comprises 15 residues. Germline V gene sequence: CDR1 SGHRS, CDR2 YFSETQ. The ends were cut back, 0 bases at V and 7 bases at J, with 14 bases in the middle. This CDR3 is CASSLVAEAGQPQHF. In nucleotides, the CDR3 is TGCGCCAGCAGCTTGGTTGCGGAAGCAGGGCAGCCCCAGCATTTT.

The table lists this clone with a count of one. This chain connects TRBV19 to TRBJ1-5; TRBD1 aligns across 9 bases. Germline V lookup: CDR1 LNHDA, CDR2 SQIVND (reference sequence). V lost 4 bases to trimming and J lost 0 bases; unmatched junction nucleotides: 7. The CDR3 loop spans 17 amino acids. CDR3: CASSRSGTGRSNQPQHF. In nucleotides, the CDR3 is TGTGCCAGTAGTAGGTCCGGGACAGGGCGTAGCAATCAGCCCCAGCATTTT. The full variable domain, completed using reference TRBV19 and TRBJ1-5, is DGGITQSPKYLFRKEGQNVTLSCEQNLNHDAMYWYRQDPGQGLRLIYYSQIVNDFQKGDIAEGYSVSREKKESFPLTVTSAQKNPTAFYLCASSRSGTGRSNQPQHFGDGTRLSIL.

This chain's CDR3 is CASSLPSTSGVYNEQFF. The CDR3 DNA is TGCGCCAGCAGCCTCCCCTCGACTAGCGGGGTTTACAATGAGCAGTTCTTC. The rearrangement links TRBV4-3 to TRBJ2-1, with 11 bases lining up with TRBD2. The CDR3 is made up of 17 amino acids. Losses at the gene ends were 4 bases for V and 4 bases for J; bases not matched to a gene: 9. The germline V gene encodes CDR1 LGHNA and CDR2 YSLEER.

V usage is TRBV9 and J usage is TRBJ1-1; no reliable D call. The CDR3 loop spans 15 amino acids. Deletions cut 3 bases from V and 4 bases from J, with 16 bases between. CDR1 is SGDLS and CDR2 is YYNGEE in the germline V gene. CDR3 nucleotide sequence: TGTGCCAGCAGCGACCGGTACCTAGGAATCACTGAAGCTTTCTTT. Amino acid sequence: CASSDRYLGITEAFF.

The gene calls are TRBV7-2 and TRBJ2-3; 8 bases align to TRBD2. J was trimmed by 2 bases and V by 2 bases; bases with no gene match: 6. CDR3 length equals 16 residues. CDR1 and CDR2 (germline): SGHTA, FQGNSA. The CDR3 protein is CASSLYGRGDTDTQYF. The CDR3 nucleotides read TGTGCCAGCAGCTTATATGGGCGGGGGGACACAGATACGCAGTATTTT.

The chain employs TRBV18 and TRBJ2-5; TRBD1 is a possible D gene (6 bases). The CDR3 loop spans 13 amino acids. The V gene's germline CDR1 is KGHSH and CDR2 LQKENI. V shed 3 bases and J shed 7 bases, with 12 bases lying between them. This chain's CDR3 is CASSPRQGGTQYF. The CDR3 nucleotides are TGTGCCAGCTCACCCCGGCAAGGGGGGACCCAGTACTTC.

The rearrangement uses TRBV3-1 (or the pseudogene TRBV3-2) and TRBJ1-1, with TRBD1 matching 7 bases. The CDR3 is 14 amino acids. CDR1 LGHDT and CDR2 YNNKEL come from the germline V gene (reference sequence). V shed 4 bases and J 1 base; nucleotides not matched to a gene: 3. The CDR3 sequence: CASSRWTGNTEAFF. CDR3 DNA sequence: TGTGCCAGCAGCCGATGGACAGGGAACACTGAAGCTTTCTTT.

The chain links TRBV3-1 (or the pseudogene TRBV3-2) to TRBJ1-6; D may be TRBD1 (6 bases). Germline CDR1 LGHDT, CDR2 YNNKEL (reference sequence). V was clipped by 1 base and J by 6 bases, with 10 bases between them. This CDR3 comprises 15 residues. The CDR3 loop reads CASSQGQGTNSPLHF. The DNA for the CDR3 is TGTGCCAGCAGCCAAGGGCAGGGGACTAATTCACCCCTCCACTTT.

CDR3 region: CASSLGQASSYEQYF. The DNA of the CDR3 is TGTGCCAGCAGCCTGGGACAGGCTAGCTCCTACGAGCAGTACTTC. The V and J genes are TRBV4-2 and TRBJ2-7; 8 bases map to TRBD1. This CDR3 contains 15 residues. Germline V gene lookup returns CDR1 LGHNA and CDR2 YNFKEQ. J lost 0 bases, V lost 4 bases, and 5 bases had no gene match.